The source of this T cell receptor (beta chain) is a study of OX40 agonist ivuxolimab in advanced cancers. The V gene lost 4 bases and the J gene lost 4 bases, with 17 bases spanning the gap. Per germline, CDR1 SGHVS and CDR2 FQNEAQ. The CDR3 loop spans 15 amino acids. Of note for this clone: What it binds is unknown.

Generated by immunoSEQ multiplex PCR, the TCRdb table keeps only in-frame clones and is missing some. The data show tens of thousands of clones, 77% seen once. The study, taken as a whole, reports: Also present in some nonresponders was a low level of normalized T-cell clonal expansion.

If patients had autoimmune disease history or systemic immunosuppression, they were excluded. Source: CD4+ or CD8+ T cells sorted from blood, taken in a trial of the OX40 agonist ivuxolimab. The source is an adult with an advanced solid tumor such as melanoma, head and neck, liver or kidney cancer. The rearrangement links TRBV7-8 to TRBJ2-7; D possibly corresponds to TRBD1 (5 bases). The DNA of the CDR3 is TGTGCCAGCAGCTCCCCGGACATCAATAGGTACGAGCAGTACTTC. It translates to CASSSPDINRYEQYF.